These T cell receptor beta chains were read from a single sample in a study of early T cells in non-severe SARS-CoV-2 infection. Using its own MiXCR run on the 5' RACE reads, TCRdb lists one record per CDR3 protein. The table lists about 50,000 distinct CDR3 sequences, 5% to 6.5% of them singletons. Sequencing was performed on whole blood, taken at baseline. Receptors originate from an adult who was a healthcare worker with PCR-confirmed SARS-CoV-2 infection or an uninfected control (not recorded which). Each CDR3 is given with its conserved first and last residue. A D gene is named only where the DNA matches it firmly. Clone size is shown for a subset of rows, as once, few, many or a class of expanded clone.

cdr3_nt: TGCAGCGCCCTAGCGGGATCCTACAATGAGCAGTTCTTC
cdr3_aa: CSALAGSYNEQFF
v_call: TRBV29-1
j_call: TRBJ2-1
d_call: TRBD2
cdr3_length: 13
clone_size: few

cdr3_nt: TGTGCCAGCAGTCCCCCGGTCACAGATACGCAGTATTTT
cdr3_aa: CASSPPVTDTQYF
v_call: TRBV27
j_call: TRBJ2-3
d_call: .
cdr3_length: 13
clone_size: many

cdr3_nt: TGCAGTGCTAGAAGGCAGTACCATGGCTACACCTTC
cdr3_aa: CSARRQYHGYTF
v_call: TRBV20-1
j_call: TRBJ1-2
d_call: .
cdr3_length: 12
clone_size: few

cdr3_nt: TGTGCCATCAGTGAGACCGTTGCGGGCTACACCTTC
cdr3_aa: CAISETVAGYTF
v_call: TRBV10-3
j_call: TRBJ1-2
d_call: .
cdr3_length: 12
clone_size: .

cdr3_nt: TGTGCCAGCAGGATTAGCGGGAGAAGCACAGATACGCAGTATTTT
cdr3_aa: CASRISGRSTDTQYF
v_call: TRBV6-1
j_call: TRBJ2-3
d_call: TRBD2
cdr3_length: 15
clone_size: many

cdr3_nt: TGTGCCAGCCGAAGCGGGAGGGCCCGGAATGAGCAGTTCTTC
cdr3_aa: CASRSGRARNEQFF
v_call: TRBV7-2
j_call: TRBJ2-1
d_call: TRBD2
cdr3_length: 14
clone_size: many

cdr3_nt: TGTGCCAGCAGTTCTACCGGGGTCGGGTTAGCGGGAGTTAAAGGGTCCTACAATGAGCAGTTCTTC
cdr3_aa: CASSSTGVGLAGVKGSYNEQFF
v_call: TRBV12-3/TRBV12-4
j_call: TRBJ2-1
d_call: TRBD2
cdr3_length: 22
clone_size: many

cdr3_nt: TGTGCCAGCAGCTTAACTCCCCCGCCTGGGTATGGCTACACCTTC
cdr3_aa: CASSLTPPPGYGYTF
v_call: TRBV7-9
j_call: TRBJ1-2
d_call: .
cdr3_length: 15
clone_size: few

cdr3_nt: TGTGCCAGCAGCCACGGACAGGGGGCTGACACTGAAGCTTTCTTT
cdr3_aa: CASSHGQGADTEAFF
v_call: TRBV3-1
j_call: TRBJ1-1
d_call: TRBD1
cdr3_length: 15
clone_size: .

cdr3_nt: TGTGCCAGCAGCTTAATACAGGGCACTGAAGCTTTCTTT
cdr3_aa: CASSLIQGTEAFF
v_call: TRBV11-2
j_call: TRBJ1-1
d_call: .
cdr3_length: 13
clone_size: many

cdr3_nt: TGCGCCAGCAGCCAAGAGGGACAGGCCTGGGAGACCCAGTACTTC
cdr3_aa: CASSQEGQAWETQYF
v_call: TRBV4-1
j_call: TRBJ2-5
d_call: TRBD1
cdr3_length: 15
clone_size: many

cdr3_nt: TGCGCCAGCAGCTTGGCCACCCCGGCTAGCGGGAGTTCCTACGAGCAGTACTTC
cdr3_aa: CASSLATPASGSSYEQYF
v_call: TRBV5-1
j_call: TRBJ2-7
d_call: TRBD2
cdr3_length: 18
clone_size: few

cdr3_nt: TGCAGCTCCCGGGAGGGGGCTCGGGGCTACACCTTC
cdr3_aa: CSSREGARGYTF
v_call: TRBV29-1
j_call: TRBJ1-2
d_call: TRBD1
cdr3_length: 12
clone_size: .

cdr3_nt: TGTGCCAGCAGCTTGGCCTTCGGGAGAGTACTAGCGGACAATGAGCAGTTCTTC
cdr3_aa: CASSLAFGRVLADNEQFF
v_call: TRBV7-9
j_call: TRBJ2-1
d_call: TRBD2
cdr3_length: 18
clone_size: .

cdr3_nt: TGTGCCATCAGTGAGTTCCTTGGCGGGAGGGCGGACAATGAGCAGTTCTTC
cdr3_aa: CAISEFLGGRADNEQFF
v_call: TRBV10-3
j_call: TRBJ2-1
d_call: TRBD2
cdr3_length: 17
clone_size: many

cdr3_nt: TGTGCCAGCAGTACGCTAGCGGGAGGGGTTGGGGAGCTGTTTTTT
cdr3_aa: CASSTLAGGVGELFF
v_call: TRBV6-5
j_call: TRBJ2-2
d_call: TRBD2
cdr3_length: 15
clone_size: many

cdr3_nt: TGTGCCAGCAGCTTAGACGCCTACGAGCAGTACTTC
cdr3_aa: CASSLDAYEQYF
v_call: TRBV11-2
j_call: TRBJ2-7
d_call: .
cdr3_length: 12
clone_size: .

cdr3_nt: TGTGCCAGCACTCCAGCAGCTAGCGCAACCAGAGAGACCCAGTACTTC
cdr3_aa: CASTPAASATRETQYF
v_call: TRBV12-3/TRBV12-4
j_call: TRBJ2-5
d_call: .
cdr3_length: 16
clone_size: many

cdr3_nt: TGTGCCATCAGTGAACAGGGGGAAGTCCCCTACGAGCAGTACTTC
cdr3_aa: CAISEQGEVPYEQYF
v_call: TRBV10-3
j_call: TRBJ2-7
d_call: TRBD1
cdr3_length: 15
clone_size: many

cdr3_nt: TGTGCCAGCAGACGGAGCTCTGGGGCCAACGTCCTGACTTTC
cdr3_aa: CASRRSSGANVLTF
v_call: TRBV6-4
j_call: TRBJ2-6
d_call: .
cdr3_length: 14
clone_size: many

cdr3_nt: TGCAGTGCTAGCCACAATAATTCACCCCTCCACTTT
cdr3_aa: CSASHNNSPLHF
v_call: TRBV20-1
j_call: TRBJ1-6
d_call: .
cdr3_length: 12
clone_size: many

cdr3_nt: TGCAGTGCCCCCGAGGGAGGCCCGTATAATTCACCCCTCCACTTT
cdr3_aa: CSAPEGGPYNSPLHF
v_call: TRBV20-1
j_call: TRBJ1-6
d_call: .
cdr3_length: 15
clone_size: many

cdr3_nt: TGTGCCAGCAGTGCGAGCCTAACCTTCTCCGGACTAGAACGCAATGAGCAGTTCTTC
cdr3_aa: CASSASLTFSGLERNEQFF
v_call: TRBV28
j_call: TRBJ2-1
d_call: TRBD2
cdr3_length: 19
clone_size: many

cdr3_nt: TGTGCCAGCAGTTTTGTCGGGGCTGGGCAGCCCCAGCATTTT
cdr3_aa: CASSFVGAGQPQHF
v_call: TRBV27
j_call: TRBJ1-5
d_call: .
cdr3_length: 14
clone_size: many

cdr3_nt: TGTGCCAGCAGCCATCCTACAACAGGTCACCAGTACTTC
cdr3_aa: CASSHPTTGHQYF
v_call: TRBV4-2
j_call: TRBJ2-5
d_call: .
cdr3_length: 13
clone_size: many

cdr3_nt: TGTGCCAGCAGTTTGGGACACGCAGAGACCCAGTACTTC
cdr3_aa: CASSLGHAETQYF
v_call: TRBV27
j_call: TRBJ2-5
d_call: .
cdr3_length: 13
clone_size: many

cdr3_nt: TGTGCCAGCAGCTTAGCCCCGGGACAGGGGGTGAACACTGAAGCTTTCTTT
cdr3_aa: CASSLAPGQGVNTEAFF
v_call: TRBV7-9
j_call: TRBJ1-1
d_call: TRBD1
cdr3_length: 17
clone_size: many

cdr3_nt: TGCAGTGTTACCAGAGGAGACGACCAGGGCACCGGGGAGCTGTTTTTT
cdr3_aa: CSVTRGDDQGTGELFF
v_call: TRBV20-1
j_call: TRBJ2-2
d_call: .
cdr3_length: 16
clone_size: many

cdr3_nt: TGTGCCAGCAGCTTAGGTGCCGCGACTAGCTGGAGAAGGCGCACAGATACGCAGTATTTT
cdr3_aa: CASSLGAATSWRRRTDTQYF
v_call: TRBV11-2
j_call: TRBJ2-3
d_call: TRBD2
cdr3_length: 20
clone_size: many

cdr3_nt: TGTGCCAGCAGTCCCCGCGGATCTTATAATTCACCCCTCCACTTT
cdr3_aa: CASSPRGSYNSPLHF
v_call: TRBV12-3/TRBV12-4
j_call: TRBJ1-6
d_call: .
cdr3_length: 15
clone_size: many

cdr3_nt: TGTGCCAGCAGCCAAGTCGGGTTAGCGGGATCCCCCAGGGCAGATACGCAGTATTTT
cdr3_aa: CASSQVGLAGSPRADTQYF
v_call: TRBV3-1
j_call: TRBJ2-3
d_call: TRBD2
cdr3_length: 19
clone_size: few